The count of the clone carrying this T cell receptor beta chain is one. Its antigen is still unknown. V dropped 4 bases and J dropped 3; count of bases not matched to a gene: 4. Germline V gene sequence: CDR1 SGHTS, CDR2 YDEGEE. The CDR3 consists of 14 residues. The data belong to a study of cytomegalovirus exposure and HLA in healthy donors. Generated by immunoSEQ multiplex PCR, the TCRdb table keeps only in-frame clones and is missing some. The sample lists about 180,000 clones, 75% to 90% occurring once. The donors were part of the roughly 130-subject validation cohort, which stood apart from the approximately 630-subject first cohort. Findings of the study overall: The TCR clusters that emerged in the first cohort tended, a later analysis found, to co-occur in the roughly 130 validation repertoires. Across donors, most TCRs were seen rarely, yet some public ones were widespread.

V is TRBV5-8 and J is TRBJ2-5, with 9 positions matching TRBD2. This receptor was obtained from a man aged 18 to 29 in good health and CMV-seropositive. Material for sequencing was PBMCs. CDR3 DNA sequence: TGTGCCAGCAGCCGCGGGGGGGCCGAAGAGACCCAGTACTTC. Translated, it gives CASSRGGAEETQYF.